This T cell receptor beta chain was retrieved from a study of T cells in Graves' hyperthyroidism and ophthalmopathy (dated by TCRdb to between 2017 and 2020). Regarding the complete study: Peripheral blood was sampled at the time of initial diagnosis, prior to any treatment. In about six Graves' hyperthyroidism patients, the study also compared T-cell repertoires from thyroid tissue with T-cell repertoires from blood. TCR Vbeta CDR3 sequencing of 130 to 150 peripheral blood samples (over 40 ophthalmopathy, approximately 80 hyperthyroidism and approximately 17 progressor patients) is reported in the paper. TCR V-J signatures able to tell the groups apart were searched for in a discovery cohort of 100 patients, of whom roughly 42 had Graves' ophthalmopathy and 57 had stable Graves' hyperthyroidism. The roughly 91 discovery patients were randomly divided into training and test sets at a 7:3 ratio. Prospective prediction of ophthalmopathy was tested in an independent validation cohort consisting of fewer than 20 hyperthyroidism patients and approximately 16 patients who later progressed to ophthalmopathy. Following sampling, methimazole starting at 30 mg daily was given to hyperthyroidism patients, and high-dose intravenous methylprednisolone was given to ophthalmopathy patients.

Study-wide conclusions, independent of this receptor: Most expanded thyroid clonotypes (frequency above 0.001) were also detected in blood, a finding suggesting that blood repertoires may reflect thyroid immune responses. Ophthalmopathy was separated from stable hyperthyroidism by a 13 V-J signature model, with just over 85% sensitivity and roughly 81% specificity obtained in cross-validation and 80%/75% obtained in testing. In validation, the model predicted progression to ophthalmopathy a median of about 6 months before onset, with about 71% sensitivity and almost 75% specificity. No statistical method was used to fix the sample size in advance, and group allocation was not hidden from the investigators.

The CDR3 spans 17 residues, from the cysteine through the phenylalanine. Only CDR3 DNA is held: 51 bases, read in frame from base 1. The V and J ends are trimmed by 6 bases and 2 bases, leaving 20 bases between them. CDR1 MDHEN and CDR2 SYDVKM were looked up in the germline V gene. The TCR beta CDR3 regions were amplified from the RNA transcripts. The TCR CDR3 was subjected to a first round of RT-PCR using the HTBI primer set and the Qiagen OneStep RT-PCR kit. Libraries were constructed in a second round of multiplex PCR, after which size selection and purification were carried out. Paired-end sequencing of the libraries was performed with 100 bp reads on an Illumina HiSeq2000. The authors' analysis ran thus. SOAPnuke was used to process the raw data, throwing out any read that contained adapters or uncalled bases, had a mean Phred below 15, or lacked an exact constant-primer or identifier match. High-quality paired reads were merged using COPE v1.2.5, and each unique nucleotide sequence was defined as a clonotype. Clonotypes were aligned to IMGT TRBV, TRBD and TRBJ reference segments using MiTCR v1.1. The analysis was restricted to V-J combinations with a frequency above 0.0001, which together covered just over 99% of the repertoires. The TCS score was defined as the ratio of F50 (clonal expansion) to E x V (chaos), calculated using BLOSUM62-based TCRdist between CDR3 peptides within each V-J. Welch's t-statistics and random forest reduced roughly 540 V-J features to under 15, which were used in a naive Bayes classifier (R e1071). Through fastp at Q25 and MiXCR, TCRdb rebuilt clones from the public reads, retaining in-frame beta chains. A single entry per CDR3 protein holds the most common genes and DNA from its merged rows. TCRdb's processing, not the authors' own work, is the source of the V and J calls. This sample is represented by 300,000 to 450,000 distinct CDR3 sequences; roughly 12% of them were singletons. More than 20% of the sample lies in the top ten.

The hyperthyroidism patients were between 18 and 65 years old and newly diagnosed, with a disease duration of less than 2 months. The study excluded patients with uncontrolled infections, other autoimmune diseases, pregnancy or lactation. Diagnoses were based on clinical symptoms, serum thyroxine and TRAb, thyroid ultrasound and orbital computed tomography. Blood from progressor patients was collected at the time of first diagnosis with hyperthyroidism, before any ophthalmopathy symptoms had appeared. PBMCs were isolated from more than 8 ml of fresh peripheral blood by Ficoll-Paque density gradient centrifugation. Progressor patients were first diagnosed with Graves' hyperthyroidism and then developed ophthalmopathy during follow-up. Total RNA was extracted using Trizol reagent, and RNA quality was assessed on an Agilent 2100 Bioanalyzer. This clonotype has ten or more counts. Its binding antigen is unknown. Base qualities are not recorded, but no much larger clone differs from it by a single base.

The V gene is TRBV28 and the J gene is TRBJ1-5, with no confidently assigned D gene. The TCR originated in a man between 25 and 39 years old with Graves' hyperthyroidism that later progressed to Graves' ophthalmopathy. Sample: blood. The CDR3 reads as follows: CASRDGARRVRNQPQHF. The nucleotide sequence reads as follows: TGTGCCAGCAGGGATGGCGCACGTCGGGTTCGCAATCAGCCCCAGCATTTT.